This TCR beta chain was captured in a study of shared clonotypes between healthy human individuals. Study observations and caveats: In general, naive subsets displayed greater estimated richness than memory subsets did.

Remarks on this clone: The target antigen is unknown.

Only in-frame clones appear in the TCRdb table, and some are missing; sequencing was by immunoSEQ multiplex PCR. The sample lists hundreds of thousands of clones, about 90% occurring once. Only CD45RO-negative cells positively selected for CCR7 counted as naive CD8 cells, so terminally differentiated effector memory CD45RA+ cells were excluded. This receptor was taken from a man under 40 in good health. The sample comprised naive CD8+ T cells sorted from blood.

CDR3 in DNA: TGCAGCGTTATGGGGGTGAGGAGTCACGAGCAGTACTTC. This translates into CSVMGVRSHEQYF. The genes are TRBV29-1 and TRBJ2-7; D is tentatively TRBD1 or TRBD2 (5 bases each). This CDR3 region has 13 residues. The V gene's germline CDR1 is SQVTM and CDR2 ANQGSEA. Trimming removed 5 bases at V and 5 bases at J, with 16 bases between.